The TCR beta chain described here comes from a study of blood T cell repertoires in COVID-19. Study in general: T cells, B-cell-depleted T cells, or PBMCs supplied cDNA or gDNA.

V dropped 1 base and J dropped 3 bases, with 12 bases sitting between them. Germline CDR1 reads SEHNR; CDR2 reads FQNEAQ (reference sequence). The CDR3 runs to 15 residues. Produced via immunoSEQ multiplex PCR; TCRdb's table is partial and in-frame only. This table holds 200,000 or so clones, 70% to 90% found once. The chain is built from TRBV7-9 and TRBJ1-2; D not resolved. Material: peripheral blood. The clonotype was recovered from a man between 60 and 75 years old with acute or convalescent COVID-19. The CDR3 bases are TGTGCCAGCAGCTTAGTCGACACTTCTGACTATGGCTACACCTTC. Residues: CASSLVDTSDYGYTF. Using reference TRBV7-9 and TRBJ1-2 for the parts outside the CDR3, the full variable domain is DTGVSQNPRHKITKRGQNVTFRCDPISEHNRLYWYRQTLGQGPEFLTYFQNEAQLEKSRLLSDRFSAERPKGSFSTLEIQRTEQGDSAMYLCASSLVDTSDYGYTFGSGTRLTVV.